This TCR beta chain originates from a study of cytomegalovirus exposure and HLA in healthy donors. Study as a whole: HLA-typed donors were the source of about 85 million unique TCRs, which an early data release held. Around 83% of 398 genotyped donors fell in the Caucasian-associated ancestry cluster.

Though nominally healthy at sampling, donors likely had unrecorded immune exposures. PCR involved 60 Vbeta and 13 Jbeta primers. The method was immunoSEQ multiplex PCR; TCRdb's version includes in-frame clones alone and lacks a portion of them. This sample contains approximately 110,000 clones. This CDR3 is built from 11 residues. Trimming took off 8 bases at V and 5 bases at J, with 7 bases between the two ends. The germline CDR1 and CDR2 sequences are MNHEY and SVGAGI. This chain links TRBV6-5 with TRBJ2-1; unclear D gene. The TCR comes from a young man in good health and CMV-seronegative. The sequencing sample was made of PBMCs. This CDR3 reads CASFRNNEQFF. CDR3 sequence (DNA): TGTGCCAGCTTTAGAAACAATGAGCAGTTCTTC.